The 18 T cell receptor beta chains given below trace back to one sample, sequenced in a study of blood T cells in healthy people across ages. Primers used in a second PCR of about 7 to 12 cycles were a sample-barcoded 5' primer and a J-beta primer mix. Using its own MiXCR run on the 5' RACE reads, TCRdb lists one record per CDR3 protein. The sample yields some 730,000 distinct CDR3 sequences, roughly 20% seen once. The sample was blood. These receptor sequences come from a man aged 70-80 years in good health.

The J gene is TRBJ1-1, the V gene TRBV12-3 or TRBV12-4; possibly TRBD1 for D (6 bases). The V gene lost 3 bases and the J gene lost 6 bases, with 14 bases spanning the gap. The CDR3 has 14 amino acids. The CDR3, as DNA: TGTGCCAGCAGTTTCATGGGGGGCGTGTCTGAAGCTTTCTTT. As protein: CASSFMGGVSEAFF.

This clonotype has a handful of counts. V usage is TRBV3-1 and J usage is TRBJ1-3, with D perhaps TRBD1 (5 bases). Germline loops: CDR1 LGHDT, CDR2 YNNKEL (reference sequence). The CDR3 has 15 residues. V was shortened by 5 bases and J by 4 bases, with 15 bases between the two germline ends. CDR3 amino acids: CASSKGTGGGNTIYF. The CDR3 region has the DNA TGTGCCAGCAGCAAGGGCACCGGGGGAGGAAACACCATATATTTT.

This clonotype was recorded a few times. The J gene is TRBJ2-5, the V gene TRBV9; weak D call: TRBD1 (6 bases). This CDR3 spans 17 amino acids. The V gene's germline CDR1 is SGDLS and CDR2 YYNGEE. Trimming removed 2 bases at V and 0 bases at J, with 17 bases between. For the CDR3, the DNA is TGTGCCAGCAGCGTGACCCCTACCGGGACACACCAAGAGACCCAGTACTTC. Its protein product is CASSVTPTGTHQETQYF.

Regarding this clonotype: A much larger clone is a single base away; this may be a read error. The rearrangement uses TRBV12-3 or TRBV12-4 and TRBJ2-1; TRBD1 agrees at 7 bases. This CDR3 has 15 amino acids. The CDR3 DNA is TGTACCAGCAGTTTTAGACAGGGAAATTTTCATGAGCAGTTCTTC. It translates to CTSSFRQGNFHEQFF.

The chain carries TRBV28 and TRBJ1-1; TRBD1 matches 7 bases. The CDR3 has 17 residues. V was clipped by 5 bases and J by 0 bases; unmatched bases: 12. The V gene's germline CDR1 is MDHEN and CDR2 SYDVKM. The CDR3 bases are TGTGCCAGCAGTGGTCAGGGGGACGAGTACTTGAACACTGAAGCTTTCTTT. The encoded protein is CASSGQGDEYLNTEAFF.

This clonotype was seen a handful of times. This sequence joins TRBV7-9 and TRBJ2-1; D is possibly TRBD2 (5 bases). The CDR3 length is 17 residues. Deletions cut 1 base from V and 0 bases from J, with 13 bases between. Per germline, CDR1 SEHNR and CDR2 FQNEAQ (reference sequence). In DNA form, the CDR3 reads TGTGCCAGCAGCTTAGGGGCGTCTACTAGCTCCTACAATGAGCAGTTCTTC. Translating gives CASSLGASTSSYNEQFF.

This clonotype has just a few counts. The chain couples TRBV7-9 to TRBJ1-2; D ambiguous. CDR3 length equals 13 residues. Germline V CDR1 and CDR2: SEHNR, FQNEAQ (reference sequence). Trimming stripped 3 bases from V and 4 bases from J, with 9 bases between. CDR3 sequence reads: CASSFEGVYGYTF. The DNA for the CDR3 is TGTGCCAGCAGCTTCGAGGGTGTCTATGGCTACACCTTC.

This clonotype occurred once. The rearrangement joins TRBV20-1 to TRBJ1-5, with 7 bases fitting TRBD1. Germline V lookup: CDR1 DFQATT, CDR2 SNEGSKA (reference sequence). The CDR3 extends over 13 amino acids. Trimming cost V 4 bases and J 3 bases; bases outside gene matches: 3. The DNA of the CDR3 is TGCAGTGCTAAGGGACAGCACAATCAGCCCCAGCATTTT. The encoded protein is CSAKGQHNQPQHF.

The J gene is TRBJ1-1, the V gene TRBV7-2; D ambiguous. Trimming cost V 7 bases and J 8 bases, with 20 bases left between them. The germline CDR1 and CDR2 sequences are SGHTA and FQGNSA. This CDR3 is 14 amino acids long. The CDR3 region has the DNA TGTGCCAGCACAATCCCATCCTTGGGCATCGAAGCTTTCTTT. It translates to CASTIPSLGIEAFF.

The chain recombines TRBV28 with TRBJ2-7, with 10 bases matching TRBD1. This CDR3 spans 15 amino acids. Trimming at V came to 6 bases and at J to 2 bases, leaving 7 bases not matched to a gene. In germline, CDR1 is MDHEN, CDR2 SYDVKM. CDR3 sequence (DNA): TGTGCCAGCAGGAAACCGGGACAGGGGCCCTACGAGCAGTACTTC. Its protein product is CASRKPGQGPYEQYF. Using reference TRBV28 and TRBJ2-7 for the parts outside the CDR3, the full variable domain is DVKVTQSSRYLVKRTGEKVFLECVQDMDHENMFWYRQDPGLGLRLIYFSYDVKMKEKGDIPEGYSVSREKKERFSLILESASTNQTSMYLCASRKPGQGPYEQYFGPGTRLTVT.

This clonotype has just a few counts. The chain recombines TRBV12-3 or TRBV12-4 with TRBJ2-1; D uncertain. The germline V and J ends were trimmed by 6 bases and 9 bases, with 15 bases remaining between them. The CDR3 extends over 13 amino acids. The CDR3 DNA sequence: TGTGCCAGCAGCCCCGACCTAAGCAGTGAGCAGTTCTTC. Residues: CASSPDLSSEQFF.

This clonotype occurred a few times. The chain joins TRBV18 to TRBJ1-5, with 8 positions matching TRBD1. The V gene end was trimmed by 3 bases and the J gene end by 4 bases; junction bases not matched to a gene: 5. CDR3 length: 15 residues. CDR1 KGHSH and CDR2 LQKENI come from the germline V gene. The CDR3 spells CASSPQGAGNQPQHF. CDR3 nucleotides: TGTGCCAGCTCACCTCAGGGGGCTGGGAATCAGCCCCAGCATTTT. The whole variable domain, remainder taken from reference TRBV18 and TRBJ1-5, is NAGVMQNPRHLVRRRGQEARLRCSPMKGHSHVYWYRQLPEEGLKFMVYLQKENIIDESGMPKERFSAEFPKEGPSILRIQQVVRGDSAAYFCASSPQGAGNQPQHFGDGTRLSIL.

V usage is TRBV20-1 and J usage is TRBJ2-1, with 14 nucleotides matching TRBD2. V lost 0 bases, J lost 7 bases, and 5 bases stayed unmatched. CDR1 is DFQATT, CDR2 SNEGSKA, per germline (reference sequence). The length of the CDR3 is 16 residues. The CDR3 reads CSARDLRLAGGNEQFF. DNA for the CDR3: TGCAGTGCTAGAGATCTTCGACTAGCGGGAGGGAATGAGCAGTTCTTC.

This clonotype was counted between two and nine times. The chain carries TRBV12-3 or TRBV12-4 and TRBJ2-3, with TRBD2 matching 8 bases. This CDR3 has 13 residues. Trimming cost V 3 bases and J 10 bases; bases outside gene matches: 6. The CDR3 DNA sequence: TGTGCCAGCAGTTTCCCGGGAGGGCTGCCGCAGTATTTT. This encodes CASSFPGGLPQYF.

The chain joins TRBV20-1 to TRBJ2-7; a weak D match, TRBD1 (6 bases). There are 11 residues in the CDR3. The V gene's germline CDR1 is DFQATT and CDR2 SNEGSKA (reference sequence). V was pared by 3 bases and J by 4 bases, with 7 bases between. The CDR3 protein is CSASDRYEQYF. The CDR3 bases are TGCAGTGCTAGCGACAGGTACGAGCAGTACTTC.

The V gene is TRBV20-1, the J gene TRBJ2-3; 9 bases are shared with TRBD1. With 6 bases clipped from V and 4 bases from J, the junction kept 8 bases outside the gene matches. The germline gives CDR1 DFQATT, CDR2 SNEGSKA (reference sequence). The CDR3 is 14 amino acids. CDR3 coding DNA: TGCAGTGCAACGCCGGGACAGGGTGCAGATACGCAGTATTTT. Protein product: CSATPGQGADTQYF.

The gene calls are TRBV20-1 and TRBJ2-5, with D tentatively TRBD1 (6 bases). Per germline, CDR1 DFQATT and CDR2 SNEGSKA (reference sequence). CDR3 length: 17 residues. Trimming cost V 5 bases and J 0 bases, with 22 bases left between them. The CDR3 sequence: CSAPKEQGILYQETQYF. The CDR3, as DNA: TGCAGTGCTCCAAAGGAGCAGGGGATCTTGTACCAAGAGACCCAGTACTTC.

The chain links TRBV6-5 to TRBJ1-4, with TRBD1 as a possible D gene (6 bases). CDR1 is MNHEY and CDR2 is SVGAGI in the germline V gene. Trimming removed 0 bases at V and 6 bases at J, with 20 bases between. This CDR3 has 18 residues. The CDR3 bases are TGTGCCAGCAGTTACTCGGACAGACCTTTTCGGTGGGATGAAAAACTGTTTTTT. This sequence encodes CASSYSDRPFRWDEKLFF.